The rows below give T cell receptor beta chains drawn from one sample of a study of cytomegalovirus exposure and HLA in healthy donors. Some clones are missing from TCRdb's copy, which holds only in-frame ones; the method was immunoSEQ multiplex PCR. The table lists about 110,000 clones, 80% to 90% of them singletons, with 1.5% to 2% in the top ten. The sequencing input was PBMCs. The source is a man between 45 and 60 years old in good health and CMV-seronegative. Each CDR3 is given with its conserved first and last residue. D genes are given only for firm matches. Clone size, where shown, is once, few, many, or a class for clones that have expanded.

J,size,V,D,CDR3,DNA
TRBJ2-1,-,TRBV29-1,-,CSVVKGAGQGRDNEQFF,TGCAGCGTCGTAAAGGGAGCGGGGCAGGGGAGGGACAATGAGCAGTTCTTC
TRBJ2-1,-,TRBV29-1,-,CSVEGWQANEQFF,TGCAGCGTTGAAGGTTGGCAGGCCAATGAGCAGTTCTTC
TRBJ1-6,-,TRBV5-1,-,CASSLSTQGAGNSPLHF,TGCGCCAGCAGCTTATCCACGCAGGGAGCGGGTAATTCACCCCTCCACTTT
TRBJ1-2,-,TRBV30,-,CAWARGGYGYTF,TGTGCCTGGGCTCGGGGGGGCTATGGCTACACCTTC
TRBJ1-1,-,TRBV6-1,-,CASSVNQGHGVEAFF,TGTGCCAGCAGTGTAAATCAGGGCCATGGGGTCGAAGCTTTCTTT
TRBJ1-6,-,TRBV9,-,CASTPGVPDSPLHF,TGTGCCAGTACCCCCGGGGTCCCGGACTCACCCCTCCACTTT
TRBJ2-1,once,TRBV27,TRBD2,CASSTARLAGASYNEQFF,TGTGCCAGCAGTACCGCTAGACTAGCGGGGGCCTCCTACAATGAGCAGTTCTTC
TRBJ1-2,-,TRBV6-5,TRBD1,CASRPGTGGWGYTF,TGTGCCAGCAGGCCCGGGACAGGGGGTTGGGGGTACACCTTC
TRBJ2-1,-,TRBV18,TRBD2,CASSPQTSGGTNEQFF,TGTGCCAGCTCACCACAAACTAGCGGGGGGACGAATGAGCAGTTCTTC
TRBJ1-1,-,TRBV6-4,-,CASSPSVGGERTEAFF,TGTGCCAGCAGCCCGAGCGTAGGGGGGGAGAGGACTGAAGCTTTCTTT
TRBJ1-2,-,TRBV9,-,CASSFTGSYGYTF,TGTGCCAGCAGCTTCACCGGGAGCTATGGCTACACCTTC
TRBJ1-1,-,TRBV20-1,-,CSVVSVTEAFF,TGCAGTGTTGTGAGTGTCACTGAAGCTTTCTTT
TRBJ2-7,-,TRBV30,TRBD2,CAWSFEVGGEQYF,TGTGCCTGGAGTTTCGAGGTGGGGGGGGAGCAGTACTTC
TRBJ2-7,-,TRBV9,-,CASSSWDINEQYF,TGTGCCAGCAGCTCTTGGGACATTAACGAGCAGTACTTC
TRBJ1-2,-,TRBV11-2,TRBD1,CASSSTVRDRGDTIYGYTF,TGTGCCAGCAGCTCCACGGTAAGGGACAGGGGCGATACTATTTATGGCTACACCTTC
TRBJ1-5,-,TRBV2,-,CASSELFVGQPQHF,TGTGCCAGCAGTGAACTGTTCGTGGGCCAGCCCCAGCATTTT
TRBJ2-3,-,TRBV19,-,CASSIRGANTQYF,TGTGCCAGTAGTATACGGGGGGCCAATACGCAGTATTTT
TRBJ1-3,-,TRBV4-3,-,CASSQDPRGNTIYF,TGCGCCAGCAGCCAAGACCCTCGTGGAAACACCATATATTTT
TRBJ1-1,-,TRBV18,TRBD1,CASSPPATGINAEAFF,TGTGCCAGCTCACCACCGGCGACAGGGATTAACGCTGAAGCTTTCTTT
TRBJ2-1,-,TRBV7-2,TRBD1,CASSQTGGNEQFF,TGTGCCAGCAGCCAAACAGGGGGCAATGAGCAGTTCTTC
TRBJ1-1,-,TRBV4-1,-,CASSQGIQGLGKAFF,TGCGCCAGCAGCCAAGGAATACAGGGTTTAGGAAAAGCTTTCTTT
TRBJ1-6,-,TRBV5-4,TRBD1,CASTAPGQGNSPLHF,TGTGCCAGCACCGCACCGGGACAGGGTAACTCACCCCTCCACTTT
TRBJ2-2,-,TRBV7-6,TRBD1,CASSPGTGGTGELFF,TGTGCCAGCAGCCCCGGGACAGGGGGCACCGGGGAGCTGTTTTTT
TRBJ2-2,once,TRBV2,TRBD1,CASSRDRETGELFF,TGTGCCAGCAGCCGGGACAGGGAAACCGGGGAGCTGTTTTTT
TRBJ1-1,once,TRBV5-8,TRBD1,CASSRIITGGLNTEAFF,TGTGCCAGCAGCCGTATCATTACAGGGGGACTGAACACTGAAGCTTTCTTT
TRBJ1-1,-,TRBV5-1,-,CASTRQARGTEAFF,TGCGCCAGCACCAGACAGGCCAGGGGTACTGAAGCTTTCTTT
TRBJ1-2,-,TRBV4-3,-,CASSQELNAGGPQDYGYTF,TGCGCCAGCAGCCAAGAGCTGAACGCGGGGGGGCCTCAAGACTATGGCTACACCTTC
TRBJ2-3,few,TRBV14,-,CASSPTGGTDTQYF,TGTGCCAGCAGCCCCACCGGCGGAACAGATACGCAGTATTTT
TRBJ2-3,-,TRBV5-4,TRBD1,CASKPPGQGTSTDTQYF,TGTGCCAGCAAACCTCCGGGACAGGGGACCAGCACAGATACGCAGTATTTT
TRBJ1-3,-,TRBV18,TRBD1,CASSPSRQGAGNTIYF,TGTGCCAGCTCACCATCCCGACAGGGGGCCGGAAACACCATATATTTT
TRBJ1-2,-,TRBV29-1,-,CSVAGVGGYTF,TGCAGCGTTGCAGGGGTCGGCGGCTACACCTTC
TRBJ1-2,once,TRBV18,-,CASSPGLGRGDYGYTF,TGTGCCAGCTCACCAGGGTTGGGGAGAGGAGACTATGGCTACACCTTC
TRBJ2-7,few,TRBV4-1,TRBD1,CASSRGTGGEYEQYF,TGCGCCAGCAGCCGCGGGACAGGGGGAGAGTACGAGCAGTACTTC
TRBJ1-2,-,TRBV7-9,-,CASSLASGSFYGYTF,TGTGCCAGCAGCTTAGCCTCAGGATCCTTCTATGGCTACACCTTC
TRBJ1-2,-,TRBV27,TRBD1,CASSDPGTGAYGYTF,TGTGCCAGCAGCGACCCCGGGACAGGGGCATATGGCTACACCTTC
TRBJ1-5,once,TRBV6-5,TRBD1,CASRQGAEQPQHF,TGTGCCTCAAGACAGGGAGCAGAACAGCCCCAGCATTTT
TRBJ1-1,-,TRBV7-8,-,CASSLDEGVLNTEAFF,TGTGCCAGCAGCTTAGACGAAGGGGTTTTGAACACTGAAGCTTTCTTT
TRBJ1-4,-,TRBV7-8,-,CASSLERGNEKLFF,TGTGCCAGCAGCTTGGAGAGGGGGAATGAAAAACTGTTTTTT
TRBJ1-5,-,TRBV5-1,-,CASRVHGDSNQPQHF,TGCGCCAGCAGGGTCCATGGAGATAGCAATCAGCCCCAGCATTTT
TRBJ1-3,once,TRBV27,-,CASSLSMQTGNTIYF,TGTGCCAGCAGTTTATCGATGCAAACAGGAAACACCATATATTTT
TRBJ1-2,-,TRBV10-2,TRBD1,CASGLTGGSGYTF,TGCGCCAGCGGGCTGACAGGGGGCAGTGGCTACACCTTC
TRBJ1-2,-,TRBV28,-,CASRRGINYGYTF,TGTGCCAGCCGACGCGGAATCAACTATGGCTACACCTTC
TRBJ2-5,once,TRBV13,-,CASSHRVSGQYF,TGTGCCAGCAGCCACCGGGTGTCAGGGCAGTACTTC
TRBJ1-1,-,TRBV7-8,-,CASRLGGQGTAFF,TGTGCCAGCAGGCTTGGAGGGCAGGGAACGGCTTTCTTT
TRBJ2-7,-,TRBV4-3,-,CASSQGPQYYEQYF,TGCGCCAGCAGCCAAGGTCCACAGTACTACGAGCAGTACTTC
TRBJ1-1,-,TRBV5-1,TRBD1,CASSFTSLTGGNTEAFF,TGCGCCAGCAGCTTCACCTCCTTGACAGGGGGGAACACTGAAGCTTTCTTT
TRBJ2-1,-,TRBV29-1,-,CSALGQGGGNEQFF,TGCAGCGCCCTAGGACAGGGAGGGGGGAATGAGCAGTTCTTC
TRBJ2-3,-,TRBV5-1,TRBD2,CASSSGLEVPTQYF,TGCGCCAGCAGCTCCGGACTAGAGGTGCCCACGCAGTATTTT
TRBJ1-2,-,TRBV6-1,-,CASSEATQRGYTF,TGTGCCAGCAGTGAAGCAACCCAGAGGGGCTACACCTTC